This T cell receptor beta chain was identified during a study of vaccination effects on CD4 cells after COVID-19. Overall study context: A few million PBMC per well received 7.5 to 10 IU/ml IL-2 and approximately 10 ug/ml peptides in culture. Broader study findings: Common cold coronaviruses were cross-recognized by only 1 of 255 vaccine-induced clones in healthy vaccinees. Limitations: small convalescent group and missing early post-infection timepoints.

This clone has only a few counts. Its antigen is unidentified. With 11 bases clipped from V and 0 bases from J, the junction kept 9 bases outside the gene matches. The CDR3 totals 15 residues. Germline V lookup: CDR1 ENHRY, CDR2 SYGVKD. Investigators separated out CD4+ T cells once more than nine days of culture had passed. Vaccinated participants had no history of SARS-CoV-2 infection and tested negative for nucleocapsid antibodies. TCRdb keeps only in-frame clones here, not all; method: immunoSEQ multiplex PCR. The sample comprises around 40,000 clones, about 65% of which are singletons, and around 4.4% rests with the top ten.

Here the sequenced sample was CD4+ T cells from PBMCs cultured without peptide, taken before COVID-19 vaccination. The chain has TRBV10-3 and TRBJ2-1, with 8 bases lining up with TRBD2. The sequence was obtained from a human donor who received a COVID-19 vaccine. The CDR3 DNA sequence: TGTGCCTCCAGGGTAGCGGGATCCTCCTACAATGAGCAGTTCTTC. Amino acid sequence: CASRVAGSSYNEQFF.